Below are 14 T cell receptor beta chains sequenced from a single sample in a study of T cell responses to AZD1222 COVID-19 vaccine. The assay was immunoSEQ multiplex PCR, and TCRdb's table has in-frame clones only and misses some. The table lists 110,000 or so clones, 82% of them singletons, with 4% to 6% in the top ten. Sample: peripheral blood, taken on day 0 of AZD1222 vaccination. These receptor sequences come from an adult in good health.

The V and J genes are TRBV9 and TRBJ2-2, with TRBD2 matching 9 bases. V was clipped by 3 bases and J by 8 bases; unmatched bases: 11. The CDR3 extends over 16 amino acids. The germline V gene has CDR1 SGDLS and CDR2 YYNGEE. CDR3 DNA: TGTGCCAGCAGCGGAGGACTAGCGTCTGGATTGGGGGAGCTGTTTTTT. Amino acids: CASSGGLASGLGELFF.

In nucleotides, the CDR3 is TGTGCCAGCAGCGACCCAGGGGAGGGCAATCAGCCCCAGCATTTT. Translation gives CASSDPGEGNQPQHF. The V and J genes are TRBV5-5 and TRBJ1-5, with D maybe TRBD1 (6 bases). Germline loops: CDR1 SGHKS, CDR2 YYEKEE (reference sequence). CDR3 size: 15 residues. The V end lost 4 bases, the J end lost 2 bases, and 13 bases lay between the germline ends.

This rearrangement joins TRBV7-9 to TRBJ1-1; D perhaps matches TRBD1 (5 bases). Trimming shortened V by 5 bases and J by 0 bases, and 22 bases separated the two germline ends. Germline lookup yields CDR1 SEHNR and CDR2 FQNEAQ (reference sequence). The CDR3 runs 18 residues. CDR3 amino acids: CASSPGLIQGGMNTEAFF. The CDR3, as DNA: TGTGCCAGCAGCCCGGGGTTGATTCAGGGAGGAATGAACACTGAAGCTTTCTTT.

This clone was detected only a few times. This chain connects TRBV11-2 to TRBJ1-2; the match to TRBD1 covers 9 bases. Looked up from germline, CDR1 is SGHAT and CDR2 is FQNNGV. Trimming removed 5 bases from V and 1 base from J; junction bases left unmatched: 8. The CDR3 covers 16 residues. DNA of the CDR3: TGTGCCAGCAGCGGGACAGGGAACCGTATTAACTATGGCTACACCTTC. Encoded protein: CASSGTGNRINYGYTF.

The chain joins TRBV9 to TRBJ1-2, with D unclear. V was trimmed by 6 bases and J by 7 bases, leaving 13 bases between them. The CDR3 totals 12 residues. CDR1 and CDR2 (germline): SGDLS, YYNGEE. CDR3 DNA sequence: TGTGCCAGCACCGTGCCCCCGAGTGGCTACACCTTC. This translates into CASTVPPSGYTF.

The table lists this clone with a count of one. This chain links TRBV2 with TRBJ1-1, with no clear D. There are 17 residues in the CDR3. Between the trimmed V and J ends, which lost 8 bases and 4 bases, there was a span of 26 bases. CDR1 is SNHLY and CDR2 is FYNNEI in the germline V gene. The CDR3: CASANGRGLFSFTEAFF. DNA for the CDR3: TGTGCCAGCGCCAACGGAAGAGGACTATTTTCGTTCACTGAAGCTTTCTTT. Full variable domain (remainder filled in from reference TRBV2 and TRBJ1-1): EPEVTQTPSHQVTQMGQEVILRCVPISNHLYFYWYRQILGQKVEFLVSFYNNEISEKSEIFDDQFSVERPDGSNFTLKIRSTKLEDSAMYFCASANGRGLFSFTEAFFGQGTRLTVV.

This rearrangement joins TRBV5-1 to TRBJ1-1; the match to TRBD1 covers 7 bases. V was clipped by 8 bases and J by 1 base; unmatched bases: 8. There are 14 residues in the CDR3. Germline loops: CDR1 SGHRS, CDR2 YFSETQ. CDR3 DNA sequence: TGCGCCAGGCCCGTGACAGGGACGAACACTGAAGCTTTCTTT. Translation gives CARPVTGTNTEAFF.

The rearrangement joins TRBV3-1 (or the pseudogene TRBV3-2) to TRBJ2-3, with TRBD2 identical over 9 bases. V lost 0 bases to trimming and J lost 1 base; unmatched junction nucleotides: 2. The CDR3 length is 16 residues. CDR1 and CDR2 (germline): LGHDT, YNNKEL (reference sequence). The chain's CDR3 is CASSQDASGGTDTQYF. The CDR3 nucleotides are TGTGCCAGCAGCCAAGACGCTAGCGGGGGCACAGATACGCAGTATTTT.

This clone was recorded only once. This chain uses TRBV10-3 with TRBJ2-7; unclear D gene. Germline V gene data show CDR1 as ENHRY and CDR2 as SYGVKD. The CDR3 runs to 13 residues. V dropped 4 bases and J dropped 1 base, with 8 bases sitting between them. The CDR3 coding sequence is TGTGCCATCAGTGGGACGGTTTCCTACGAGCAGTACTTC. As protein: CAISGTVSYEQYF.

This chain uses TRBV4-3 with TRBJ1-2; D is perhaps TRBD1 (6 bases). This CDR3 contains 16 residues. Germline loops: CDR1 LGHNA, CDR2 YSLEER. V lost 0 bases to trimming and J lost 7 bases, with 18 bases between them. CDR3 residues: CASSQDANRDRGGYTF. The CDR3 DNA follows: TGCGCCAGCAGCCAAGATGCGAACAGGGATAGAGGTGGCTACACCTTC.

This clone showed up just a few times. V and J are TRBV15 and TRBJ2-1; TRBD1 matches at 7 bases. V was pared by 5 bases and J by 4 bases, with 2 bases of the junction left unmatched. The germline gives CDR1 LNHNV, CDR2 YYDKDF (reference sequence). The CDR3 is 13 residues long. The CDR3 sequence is CATSGDSYNEQFF. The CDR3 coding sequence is TGTGCCACCAGCGGGGACAGTTACAATGAGCAGTTCTTC.

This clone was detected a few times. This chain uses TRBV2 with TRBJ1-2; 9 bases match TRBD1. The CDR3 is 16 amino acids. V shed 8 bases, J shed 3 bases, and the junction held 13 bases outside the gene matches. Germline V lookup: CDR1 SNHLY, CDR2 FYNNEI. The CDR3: CASSRTQGAQDYGYTF. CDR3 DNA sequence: TGTGCCAGCTCGCGTACACAGGGGGCGCAAGACTATGGCTACACCTTC.

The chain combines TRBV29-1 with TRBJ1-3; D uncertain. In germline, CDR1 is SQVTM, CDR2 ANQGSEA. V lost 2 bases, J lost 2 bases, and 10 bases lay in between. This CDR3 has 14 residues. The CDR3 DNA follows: TGCAGCGTTGAATTGCCTGGGACTGGAAACACCATATATTTT. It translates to CSVELPGTGNTIYF.

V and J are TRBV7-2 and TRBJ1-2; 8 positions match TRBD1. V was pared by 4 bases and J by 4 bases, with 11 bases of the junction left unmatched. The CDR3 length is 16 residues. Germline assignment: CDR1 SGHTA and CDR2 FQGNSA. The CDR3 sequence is CASSWGTGGSVYGYTF. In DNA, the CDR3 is TGTGCCAGCAGCTGGGGAACAGGGGGGTCCGTCTATGGCTACACCTTC. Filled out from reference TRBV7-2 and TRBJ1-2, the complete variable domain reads GAGVSQSPSNKVTEKGKDVELRCDPISGHTALYWYRQSLGQGLEFLIYFQGNSAPDKSGLPSDRFSAERTGGSVSTLTIQRTQQEDSAVYLCASSWGTGGSVYGYTFGSGTRLTVV.